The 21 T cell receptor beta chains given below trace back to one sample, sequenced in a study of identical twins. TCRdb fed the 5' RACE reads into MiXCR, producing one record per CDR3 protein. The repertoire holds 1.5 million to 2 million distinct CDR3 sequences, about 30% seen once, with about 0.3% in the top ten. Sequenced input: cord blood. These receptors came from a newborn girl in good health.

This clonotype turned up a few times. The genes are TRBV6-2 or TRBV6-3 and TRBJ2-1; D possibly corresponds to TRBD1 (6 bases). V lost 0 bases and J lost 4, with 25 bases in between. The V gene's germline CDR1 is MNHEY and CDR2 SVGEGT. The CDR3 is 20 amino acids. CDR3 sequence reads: CASSYSKFASQGSFYNEQFF. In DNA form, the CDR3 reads TGTGCCAGCAGTTACTCCAAGTTCGCTTCTCAGGGGTCTTTTTACAATGAGCAGTTCTTC.

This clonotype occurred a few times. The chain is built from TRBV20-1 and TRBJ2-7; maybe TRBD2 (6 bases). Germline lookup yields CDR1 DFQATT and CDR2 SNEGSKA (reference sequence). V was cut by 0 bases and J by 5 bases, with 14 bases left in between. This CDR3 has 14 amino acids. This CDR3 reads CSARDKTRRDEQYF. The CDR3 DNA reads TGCAGTGCTAGAGACAAGACTAGACGGGACGAGCAGTACTTC.

CDR3 bases: TGTGCCAGCAGTTACTCGATAAGCCCCACGGCTGAAGCTTTCTTT. This gives the protein CASSYSISPTAEAFF. The chain has TRBV6-5 and TRBJ1-1; D ambiguous. CDR1 and CDR2 (germline): MNHEY, SVGAGI. The CDR3 length is 15 residues. V lost 0 bases and J lost 6, with 14 bases in between.

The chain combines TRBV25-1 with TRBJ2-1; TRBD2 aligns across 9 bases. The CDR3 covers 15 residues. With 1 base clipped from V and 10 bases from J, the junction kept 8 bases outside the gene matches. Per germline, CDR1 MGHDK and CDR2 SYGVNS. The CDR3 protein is CASSESTSGRVEQFF. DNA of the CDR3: TGTGCCAGCAGTGAATCCACTAGCGGGCGGGTCGAGCAGTTCTTC.

The DNA for the CDR3 is TGTGCCATCAGTGATTACGGACAGGCCTTTGAAGCTTTCTTT. Protein sequence: CAISDYGQAFEAFF. This chain links TRBV10-3 with TRBJ1-1, with TRBD1 identical over 7 bases. Germline V gives CDR1 ENHRY, CDR2 SYGVKD. The V and J ends lost 3 bases and 7 bases, in that order; junction bases with no gene match: 8. The CDR3 length is 14 residues.

CDR3 bases: TGTGCCAGCAGCTTAGCTCTCACCACAGATACGCAGTATTTT. Its protein is CASSLALTTDTQYF. The V gene is TRBV7-2, the J gene TRBJ2-3; D is unclear. This CDR3 spans 14 amino acids. The germline gives CDR1 SGHTA, CDR2 FQGNSA. V was clipped by 0 bases and J by 2 bases, with 6 bases between them.

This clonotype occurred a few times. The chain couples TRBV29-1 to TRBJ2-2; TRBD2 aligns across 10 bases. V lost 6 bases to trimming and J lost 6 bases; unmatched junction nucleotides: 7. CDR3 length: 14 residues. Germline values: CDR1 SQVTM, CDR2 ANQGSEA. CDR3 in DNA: TGCAGCGTCAAACTAGCGGGACAATCCGGGGAGCTGTTTTTT. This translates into CSVKLAGQSGELFF.

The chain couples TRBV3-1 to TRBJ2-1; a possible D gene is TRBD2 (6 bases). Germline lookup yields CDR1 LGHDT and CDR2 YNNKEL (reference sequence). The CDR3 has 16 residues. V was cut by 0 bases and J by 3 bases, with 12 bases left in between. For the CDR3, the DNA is TGTGCCAGCAGCCAAGATGTCGCGGGGCGCTACAATGAGCAGTTCTTC. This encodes CASSQDVAGRYNEQFF.

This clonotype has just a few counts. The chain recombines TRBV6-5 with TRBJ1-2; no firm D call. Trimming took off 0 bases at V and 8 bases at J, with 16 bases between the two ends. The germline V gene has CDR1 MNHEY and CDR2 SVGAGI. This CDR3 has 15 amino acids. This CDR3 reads CASSYSRTLARGYTF. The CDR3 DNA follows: TGTGCCAGCAGTTACTCGAGGACCTTAGCCCGGGGCTACACCTTC.

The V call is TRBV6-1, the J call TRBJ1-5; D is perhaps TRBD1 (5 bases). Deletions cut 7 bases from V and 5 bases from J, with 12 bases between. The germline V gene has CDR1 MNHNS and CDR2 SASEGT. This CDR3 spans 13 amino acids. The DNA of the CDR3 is TGTGCCAGCACCGGGACGGGGGATCAGCCCCAGCATTTT. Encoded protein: CASTGTGDQPQHF.

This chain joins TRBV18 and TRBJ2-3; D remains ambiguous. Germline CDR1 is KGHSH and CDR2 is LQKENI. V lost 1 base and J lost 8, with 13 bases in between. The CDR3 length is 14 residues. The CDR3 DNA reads TGTGCCAGCTCACCACAACCCCTTGATGGTACGCAGTATTTT. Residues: CASSPQPLDGTQYF.

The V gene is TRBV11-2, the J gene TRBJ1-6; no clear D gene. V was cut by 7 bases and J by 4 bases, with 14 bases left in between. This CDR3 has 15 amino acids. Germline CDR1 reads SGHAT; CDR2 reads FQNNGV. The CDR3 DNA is TGTGCCAGCACCTATCGTCGGAGGTATAATTCACCCCTCCACTTT. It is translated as CASTYRRRYNSPLHF. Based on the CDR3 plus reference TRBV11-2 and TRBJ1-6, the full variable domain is EAGVAQSPRYKIIEKRQSVAFWCNPISGHATLYWYQQILGQGPKLLIQFQNNGVVDDSQLPKDRFSAERLKGVDSTLKIQPAKLEDSAVYLCASTYRRRYNSPLHFGNGTRLTVT.

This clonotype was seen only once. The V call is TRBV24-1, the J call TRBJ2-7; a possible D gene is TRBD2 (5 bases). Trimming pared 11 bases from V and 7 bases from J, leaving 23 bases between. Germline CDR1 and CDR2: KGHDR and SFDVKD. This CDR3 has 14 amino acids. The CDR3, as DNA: TGTGCCAAGCCGGGCCTCCGAGGGTACAATGAGCAGTACTTC. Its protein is CAKPGLRGYNEQYF.

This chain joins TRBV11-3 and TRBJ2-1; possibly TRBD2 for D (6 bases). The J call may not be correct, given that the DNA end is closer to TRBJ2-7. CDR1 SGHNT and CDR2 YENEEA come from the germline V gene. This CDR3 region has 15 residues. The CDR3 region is CASSLNQGGYNEQYF. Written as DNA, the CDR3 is TGTGCCAGCAGCCTCAATCAAGGAGGGTACAATGAGCAGTACTTC.

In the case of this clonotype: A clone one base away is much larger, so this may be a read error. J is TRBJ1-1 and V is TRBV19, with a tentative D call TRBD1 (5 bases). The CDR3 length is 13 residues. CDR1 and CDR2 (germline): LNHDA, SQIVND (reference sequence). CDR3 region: CVSSMGGNTEAFF. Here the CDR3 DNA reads TGTGTCAGTAGTATGGGGGGGAACACTGAAGCTTTCTTT. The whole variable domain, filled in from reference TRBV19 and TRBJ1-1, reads DGGITQSPKYLFRKEGQNVTLSCEQNLNHDAMYWYRQDPGQGLRLIYYSQIVNDFQKGDIAEGYSVSREKKESFPLTVTSAQKNPTAFYLCVSSMGGNTEAFFGQGTRLTVV.

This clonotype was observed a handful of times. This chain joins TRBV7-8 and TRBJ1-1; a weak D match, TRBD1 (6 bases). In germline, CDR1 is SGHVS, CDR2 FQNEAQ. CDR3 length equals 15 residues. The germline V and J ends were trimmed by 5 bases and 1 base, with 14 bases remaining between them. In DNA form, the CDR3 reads TGTGCCAGCAGCGCCAACAGGGAATCGAACACTGAAGCTTTCTTT. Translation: CASSANRESNTEAFF.

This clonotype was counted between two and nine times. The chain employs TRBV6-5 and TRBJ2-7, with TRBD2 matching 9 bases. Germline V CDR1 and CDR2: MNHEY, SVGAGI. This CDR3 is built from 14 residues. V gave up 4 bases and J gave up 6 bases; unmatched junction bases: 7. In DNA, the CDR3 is TGTGCCAGCAGTTTGGCCAGGACTAGCGTCGAGCAGTACTTC. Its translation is CASSLARTSVEQYF.

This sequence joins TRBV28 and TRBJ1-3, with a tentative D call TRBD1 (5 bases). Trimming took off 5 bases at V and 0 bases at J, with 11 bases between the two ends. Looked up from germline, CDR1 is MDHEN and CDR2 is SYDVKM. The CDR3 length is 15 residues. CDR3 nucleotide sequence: TGTGCCAGCAGTCGCGGGGCGTTCTCTGGAAACACCATATATTTT. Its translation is CASSRGAFSGNTIYF.

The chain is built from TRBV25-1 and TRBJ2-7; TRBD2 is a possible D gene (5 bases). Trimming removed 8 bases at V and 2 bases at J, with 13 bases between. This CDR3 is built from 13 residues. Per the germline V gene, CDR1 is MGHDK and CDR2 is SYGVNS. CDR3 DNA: TGTGCCAGCGGACGGGAAGGACCCTACGAGCAGTACTTC. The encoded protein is CASGREGPYEQYF.

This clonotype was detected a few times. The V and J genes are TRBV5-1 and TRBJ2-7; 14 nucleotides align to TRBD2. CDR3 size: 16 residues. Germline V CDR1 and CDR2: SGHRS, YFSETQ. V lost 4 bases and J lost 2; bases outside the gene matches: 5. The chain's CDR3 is CASSQGLAGDTYEQYF. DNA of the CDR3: TGCGCCAGCAGCCAGGGACTAGCGGGAGATACCTACGAGCAGTACTTC.

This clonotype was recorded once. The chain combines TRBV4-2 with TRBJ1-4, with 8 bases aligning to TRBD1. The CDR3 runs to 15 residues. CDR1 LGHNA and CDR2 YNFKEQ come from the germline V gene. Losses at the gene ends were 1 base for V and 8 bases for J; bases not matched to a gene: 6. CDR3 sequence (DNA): TGTGCCAGCAGCCAAGGCCAGGGGGCGCGGGAAAAACTGTTTTTT. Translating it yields CASSQGQGAREKLFF.